This TCR beta chain was captured in a study of blood T cells in healthy people across ages. About 10 milliliters of peripheral blood were drawn from each donor into EDTA-treated tubes. Isolation of PBMCs gave at least 6.5 million cells per sample. The CDR3 totals 15 residues. The V gene's germline CDR1 is DFQATT and CDR2 SNEGSKA (reference sequence). The ends lost 0 bases at V and 3 bases at J; junction bases unmatched: 5. Study-wide results and caveats: Across samples, TCR beta diversity tracked strongly with naive T cell percentage.

Points on this clonotype: Its target is not known.

For the second PCR, which ran for 7 to 11 cycles, a sample-barcoded 5' primer and a J-beta primer mix were used. Per-sample output comprised a minimum of 3 million paired-end reads containing CDR3. TCRdb re-called the 5' RACE reads with MiXCR, one entry per CDR3 protein. Here the sample spans hundreds of thousands of distinct CDR3 sequences, roughly 30% being singletons. The source is a woman older than 75 in good health. Specimen: blood. V is TRBV20-1 and J is TRBJ2-5; 9 bases line up with TRBD1. This chain's CDR3 is CSARDPRTGEETQYF. The CDR3 DNA reads as TGCAGTGCTAGAGATCCCCGGACAGGGGAAGAGACCCAGTACTTC.